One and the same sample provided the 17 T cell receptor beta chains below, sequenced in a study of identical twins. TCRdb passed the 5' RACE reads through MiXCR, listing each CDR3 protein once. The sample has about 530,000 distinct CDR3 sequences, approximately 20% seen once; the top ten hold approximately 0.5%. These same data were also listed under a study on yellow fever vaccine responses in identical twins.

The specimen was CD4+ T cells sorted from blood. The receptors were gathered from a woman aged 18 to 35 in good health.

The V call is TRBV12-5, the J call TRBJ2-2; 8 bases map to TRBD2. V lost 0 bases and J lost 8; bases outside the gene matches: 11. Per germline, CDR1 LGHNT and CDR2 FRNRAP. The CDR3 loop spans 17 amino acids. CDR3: CASGLVVERERAGELFF. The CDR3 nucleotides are TGTGCTAGTGGTTTGGTAGTAGAGCGGGAGAGAGCAGGGGAGCTGTTTTTT.

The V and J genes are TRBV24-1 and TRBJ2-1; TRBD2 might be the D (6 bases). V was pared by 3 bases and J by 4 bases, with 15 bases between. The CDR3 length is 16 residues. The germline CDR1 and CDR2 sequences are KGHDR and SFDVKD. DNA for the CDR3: TGTGCCACCAGTGATCGCGGGACTTACTCTTACAATGAGCAGTTCTTC. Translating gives CATSDRGTYSYNEQFF.

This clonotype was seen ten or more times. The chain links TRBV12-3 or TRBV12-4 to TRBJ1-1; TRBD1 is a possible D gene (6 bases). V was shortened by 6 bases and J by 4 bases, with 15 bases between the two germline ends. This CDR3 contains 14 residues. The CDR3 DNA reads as TGTGCCAGCAGCGCATCCGGGACAACCACTGAAGCTTTCTTT. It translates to CASSASGTTTEAFF.

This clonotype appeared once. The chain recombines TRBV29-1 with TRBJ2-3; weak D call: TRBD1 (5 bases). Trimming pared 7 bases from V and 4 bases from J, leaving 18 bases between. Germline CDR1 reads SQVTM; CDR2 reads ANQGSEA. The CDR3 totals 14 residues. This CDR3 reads CSAPREAPSDTQYF. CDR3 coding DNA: TGCAGCGCCCCCAGGGAAGCCCCATCAGATACGCAGTATTTT.

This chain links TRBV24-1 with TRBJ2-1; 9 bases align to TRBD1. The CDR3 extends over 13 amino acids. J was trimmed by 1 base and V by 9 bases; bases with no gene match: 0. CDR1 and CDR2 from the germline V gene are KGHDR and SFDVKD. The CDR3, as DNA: TGTGCCACCGGGACAGGGTCCTACAATGAGCAGTTCTTC. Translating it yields CATGTGSYNEQFF.

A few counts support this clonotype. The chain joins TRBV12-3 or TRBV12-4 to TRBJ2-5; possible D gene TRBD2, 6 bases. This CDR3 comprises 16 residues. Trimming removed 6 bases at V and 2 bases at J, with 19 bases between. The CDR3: CASSQNPGRGQETQYF. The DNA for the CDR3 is TGTGCCAGCAGCCAGAATCCAGGTCGGGGGCAAGAGACCCAGTACTTC.

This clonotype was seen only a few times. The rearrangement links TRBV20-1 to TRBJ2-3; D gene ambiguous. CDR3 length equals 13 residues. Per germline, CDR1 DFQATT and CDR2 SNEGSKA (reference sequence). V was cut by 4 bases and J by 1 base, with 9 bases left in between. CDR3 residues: CSATGDRTDTQYF. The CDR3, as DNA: TGCAGTGCTACTGGCGATCGCACAGATACGCAGTATTTT.

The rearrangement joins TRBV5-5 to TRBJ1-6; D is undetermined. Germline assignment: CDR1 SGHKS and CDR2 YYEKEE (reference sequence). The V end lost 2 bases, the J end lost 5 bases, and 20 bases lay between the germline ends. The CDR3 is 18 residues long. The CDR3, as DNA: TGTGCCAGCAGCTTCGTCGCCCATTGGCTAGGAAATAATTCACCCCTCCACTTT. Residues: CASSFVAHWLGNNSPLHF.

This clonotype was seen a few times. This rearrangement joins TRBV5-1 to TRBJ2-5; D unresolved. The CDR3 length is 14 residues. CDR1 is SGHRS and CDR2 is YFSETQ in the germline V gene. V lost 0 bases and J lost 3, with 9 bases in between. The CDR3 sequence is CASSLAYRKETQYF. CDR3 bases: TGCGCCAGCAGCTTGGCCTATAGAAAAGAGACCCAGTACTTC.

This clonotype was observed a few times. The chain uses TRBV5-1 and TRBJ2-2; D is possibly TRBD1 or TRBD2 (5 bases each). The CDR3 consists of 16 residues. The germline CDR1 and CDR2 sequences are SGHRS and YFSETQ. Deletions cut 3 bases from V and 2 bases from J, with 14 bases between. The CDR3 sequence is CASSWGNTINTGELFF. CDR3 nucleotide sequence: TGCGCCAGCAGCTGGGGGAACACTATAAACACCGGGGAGCTGTTTTTT. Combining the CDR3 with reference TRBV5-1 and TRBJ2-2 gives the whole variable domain KAGVTQTPRYLIKTRGQQVTLSCSPISGHRSVSWYQQTPGQGLQFLFEYFSETQRNKGNFPGRFSGRQFSNSRSEMNVSTLELGDSALYLCASSWGNTINTGELFFGEGSRLTVL.

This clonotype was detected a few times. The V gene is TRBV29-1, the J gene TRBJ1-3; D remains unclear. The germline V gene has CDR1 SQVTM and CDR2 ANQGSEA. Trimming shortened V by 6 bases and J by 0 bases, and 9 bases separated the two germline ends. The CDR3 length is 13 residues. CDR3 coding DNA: TGCAGCGTCATACCAGACTCTGGAAACACCATATATTTT. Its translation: CSVIPDSGNTIYF.

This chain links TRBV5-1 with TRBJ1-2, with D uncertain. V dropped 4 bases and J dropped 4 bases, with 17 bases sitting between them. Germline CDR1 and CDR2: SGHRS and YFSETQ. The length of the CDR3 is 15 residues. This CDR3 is CASSTNPSMAYGYTF. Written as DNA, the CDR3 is TGCGCCAGCAGCACCAACCCGTCAATGGCCTATGGCTACACCTTC.

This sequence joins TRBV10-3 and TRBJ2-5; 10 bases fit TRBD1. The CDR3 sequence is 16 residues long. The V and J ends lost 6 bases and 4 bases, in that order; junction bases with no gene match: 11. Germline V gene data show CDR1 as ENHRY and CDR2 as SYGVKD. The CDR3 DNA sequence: TGTGCCATCAGGCCGGCCGGGACAGGGGTCGGAGAGACCCAGTACTTC. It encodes CAIRPAGTGVGETQYF.

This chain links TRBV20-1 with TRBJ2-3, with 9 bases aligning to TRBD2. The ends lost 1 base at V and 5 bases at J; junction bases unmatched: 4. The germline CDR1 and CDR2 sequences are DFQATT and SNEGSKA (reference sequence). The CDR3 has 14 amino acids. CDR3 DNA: TGCAGTGCTAGAGGACTAGCGGTTGTAGATACGCAGTATTTT. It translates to CSARGLAVVDTQYF.

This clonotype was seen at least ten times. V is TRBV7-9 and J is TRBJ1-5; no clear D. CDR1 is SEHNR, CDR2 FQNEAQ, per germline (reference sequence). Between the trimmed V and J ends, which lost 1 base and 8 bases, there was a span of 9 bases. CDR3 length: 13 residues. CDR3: CASSLGAAEPQHF. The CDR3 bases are TGTGCCAGCAGCTTAGGGGCGGCCGAGCCCCAGCATTTT.

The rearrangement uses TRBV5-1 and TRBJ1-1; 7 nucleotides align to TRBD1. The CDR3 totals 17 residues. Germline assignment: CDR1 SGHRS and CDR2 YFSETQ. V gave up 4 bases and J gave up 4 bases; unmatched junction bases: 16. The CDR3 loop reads CASSPLQGTKGSTEAFF. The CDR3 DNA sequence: TGCGCCAGCAGCCCGTTACAGGGGACGAAAGGAAGCACTGAAGCTTTCTTT.

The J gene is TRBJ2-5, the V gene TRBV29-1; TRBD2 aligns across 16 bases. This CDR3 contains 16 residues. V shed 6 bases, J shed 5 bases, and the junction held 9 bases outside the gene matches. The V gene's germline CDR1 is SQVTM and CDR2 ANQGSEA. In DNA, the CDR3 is TGCAGCGTCACCGGGACTAGCGGGAGGGCGCTGGAGACCCAGTACTTC. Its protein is CSVTGTSGRALETQYF. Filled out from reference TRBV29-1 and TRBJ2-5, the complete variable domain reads SAVISQKPSRDICQRGTSLTIQCQVDSQVTMMFWYRQQPGQSLTLIATANQGSEATYESGFVIDKFPISRPNLTFSTLTVSNMSPEDSSIYLCSVTGTSGRALETQYFGPGTRLLVL.